This TCR beta chain comes out of a study of beta chain features in type 1 diabetes. This clone was found a few times. Trimming shortened V by 4 bases and J by 2 bases, and 13 bases separated the two germline ends. Germline CDR1 and CDR2: GTSNPN and SVGIG (reference sequence). This CDR3 contains 14 residues. Expressed TCRB transcripts were sequenced because the isolated RNA had all been reverse transcribed beforehand. Clones were read by immunoSEQ multiplex PCR, and TCRdb kept only the in-frame ones, dropping some. Of roughly 400,000 clones listed, around 13% are singletons. Input material: naive CD4+ T cells from blood. This receptor was identified in a man aged 25-45 years in good health. The chain is built from TRBV30 and TRBJ2-3; D is uncertain. This chain's CDR3 is CAWKSVMNTDTQYF. The CDR3 DNA follows: TGTGCCTGGAAATCAGTAATGAACACAGATACGCAGTATTTT.